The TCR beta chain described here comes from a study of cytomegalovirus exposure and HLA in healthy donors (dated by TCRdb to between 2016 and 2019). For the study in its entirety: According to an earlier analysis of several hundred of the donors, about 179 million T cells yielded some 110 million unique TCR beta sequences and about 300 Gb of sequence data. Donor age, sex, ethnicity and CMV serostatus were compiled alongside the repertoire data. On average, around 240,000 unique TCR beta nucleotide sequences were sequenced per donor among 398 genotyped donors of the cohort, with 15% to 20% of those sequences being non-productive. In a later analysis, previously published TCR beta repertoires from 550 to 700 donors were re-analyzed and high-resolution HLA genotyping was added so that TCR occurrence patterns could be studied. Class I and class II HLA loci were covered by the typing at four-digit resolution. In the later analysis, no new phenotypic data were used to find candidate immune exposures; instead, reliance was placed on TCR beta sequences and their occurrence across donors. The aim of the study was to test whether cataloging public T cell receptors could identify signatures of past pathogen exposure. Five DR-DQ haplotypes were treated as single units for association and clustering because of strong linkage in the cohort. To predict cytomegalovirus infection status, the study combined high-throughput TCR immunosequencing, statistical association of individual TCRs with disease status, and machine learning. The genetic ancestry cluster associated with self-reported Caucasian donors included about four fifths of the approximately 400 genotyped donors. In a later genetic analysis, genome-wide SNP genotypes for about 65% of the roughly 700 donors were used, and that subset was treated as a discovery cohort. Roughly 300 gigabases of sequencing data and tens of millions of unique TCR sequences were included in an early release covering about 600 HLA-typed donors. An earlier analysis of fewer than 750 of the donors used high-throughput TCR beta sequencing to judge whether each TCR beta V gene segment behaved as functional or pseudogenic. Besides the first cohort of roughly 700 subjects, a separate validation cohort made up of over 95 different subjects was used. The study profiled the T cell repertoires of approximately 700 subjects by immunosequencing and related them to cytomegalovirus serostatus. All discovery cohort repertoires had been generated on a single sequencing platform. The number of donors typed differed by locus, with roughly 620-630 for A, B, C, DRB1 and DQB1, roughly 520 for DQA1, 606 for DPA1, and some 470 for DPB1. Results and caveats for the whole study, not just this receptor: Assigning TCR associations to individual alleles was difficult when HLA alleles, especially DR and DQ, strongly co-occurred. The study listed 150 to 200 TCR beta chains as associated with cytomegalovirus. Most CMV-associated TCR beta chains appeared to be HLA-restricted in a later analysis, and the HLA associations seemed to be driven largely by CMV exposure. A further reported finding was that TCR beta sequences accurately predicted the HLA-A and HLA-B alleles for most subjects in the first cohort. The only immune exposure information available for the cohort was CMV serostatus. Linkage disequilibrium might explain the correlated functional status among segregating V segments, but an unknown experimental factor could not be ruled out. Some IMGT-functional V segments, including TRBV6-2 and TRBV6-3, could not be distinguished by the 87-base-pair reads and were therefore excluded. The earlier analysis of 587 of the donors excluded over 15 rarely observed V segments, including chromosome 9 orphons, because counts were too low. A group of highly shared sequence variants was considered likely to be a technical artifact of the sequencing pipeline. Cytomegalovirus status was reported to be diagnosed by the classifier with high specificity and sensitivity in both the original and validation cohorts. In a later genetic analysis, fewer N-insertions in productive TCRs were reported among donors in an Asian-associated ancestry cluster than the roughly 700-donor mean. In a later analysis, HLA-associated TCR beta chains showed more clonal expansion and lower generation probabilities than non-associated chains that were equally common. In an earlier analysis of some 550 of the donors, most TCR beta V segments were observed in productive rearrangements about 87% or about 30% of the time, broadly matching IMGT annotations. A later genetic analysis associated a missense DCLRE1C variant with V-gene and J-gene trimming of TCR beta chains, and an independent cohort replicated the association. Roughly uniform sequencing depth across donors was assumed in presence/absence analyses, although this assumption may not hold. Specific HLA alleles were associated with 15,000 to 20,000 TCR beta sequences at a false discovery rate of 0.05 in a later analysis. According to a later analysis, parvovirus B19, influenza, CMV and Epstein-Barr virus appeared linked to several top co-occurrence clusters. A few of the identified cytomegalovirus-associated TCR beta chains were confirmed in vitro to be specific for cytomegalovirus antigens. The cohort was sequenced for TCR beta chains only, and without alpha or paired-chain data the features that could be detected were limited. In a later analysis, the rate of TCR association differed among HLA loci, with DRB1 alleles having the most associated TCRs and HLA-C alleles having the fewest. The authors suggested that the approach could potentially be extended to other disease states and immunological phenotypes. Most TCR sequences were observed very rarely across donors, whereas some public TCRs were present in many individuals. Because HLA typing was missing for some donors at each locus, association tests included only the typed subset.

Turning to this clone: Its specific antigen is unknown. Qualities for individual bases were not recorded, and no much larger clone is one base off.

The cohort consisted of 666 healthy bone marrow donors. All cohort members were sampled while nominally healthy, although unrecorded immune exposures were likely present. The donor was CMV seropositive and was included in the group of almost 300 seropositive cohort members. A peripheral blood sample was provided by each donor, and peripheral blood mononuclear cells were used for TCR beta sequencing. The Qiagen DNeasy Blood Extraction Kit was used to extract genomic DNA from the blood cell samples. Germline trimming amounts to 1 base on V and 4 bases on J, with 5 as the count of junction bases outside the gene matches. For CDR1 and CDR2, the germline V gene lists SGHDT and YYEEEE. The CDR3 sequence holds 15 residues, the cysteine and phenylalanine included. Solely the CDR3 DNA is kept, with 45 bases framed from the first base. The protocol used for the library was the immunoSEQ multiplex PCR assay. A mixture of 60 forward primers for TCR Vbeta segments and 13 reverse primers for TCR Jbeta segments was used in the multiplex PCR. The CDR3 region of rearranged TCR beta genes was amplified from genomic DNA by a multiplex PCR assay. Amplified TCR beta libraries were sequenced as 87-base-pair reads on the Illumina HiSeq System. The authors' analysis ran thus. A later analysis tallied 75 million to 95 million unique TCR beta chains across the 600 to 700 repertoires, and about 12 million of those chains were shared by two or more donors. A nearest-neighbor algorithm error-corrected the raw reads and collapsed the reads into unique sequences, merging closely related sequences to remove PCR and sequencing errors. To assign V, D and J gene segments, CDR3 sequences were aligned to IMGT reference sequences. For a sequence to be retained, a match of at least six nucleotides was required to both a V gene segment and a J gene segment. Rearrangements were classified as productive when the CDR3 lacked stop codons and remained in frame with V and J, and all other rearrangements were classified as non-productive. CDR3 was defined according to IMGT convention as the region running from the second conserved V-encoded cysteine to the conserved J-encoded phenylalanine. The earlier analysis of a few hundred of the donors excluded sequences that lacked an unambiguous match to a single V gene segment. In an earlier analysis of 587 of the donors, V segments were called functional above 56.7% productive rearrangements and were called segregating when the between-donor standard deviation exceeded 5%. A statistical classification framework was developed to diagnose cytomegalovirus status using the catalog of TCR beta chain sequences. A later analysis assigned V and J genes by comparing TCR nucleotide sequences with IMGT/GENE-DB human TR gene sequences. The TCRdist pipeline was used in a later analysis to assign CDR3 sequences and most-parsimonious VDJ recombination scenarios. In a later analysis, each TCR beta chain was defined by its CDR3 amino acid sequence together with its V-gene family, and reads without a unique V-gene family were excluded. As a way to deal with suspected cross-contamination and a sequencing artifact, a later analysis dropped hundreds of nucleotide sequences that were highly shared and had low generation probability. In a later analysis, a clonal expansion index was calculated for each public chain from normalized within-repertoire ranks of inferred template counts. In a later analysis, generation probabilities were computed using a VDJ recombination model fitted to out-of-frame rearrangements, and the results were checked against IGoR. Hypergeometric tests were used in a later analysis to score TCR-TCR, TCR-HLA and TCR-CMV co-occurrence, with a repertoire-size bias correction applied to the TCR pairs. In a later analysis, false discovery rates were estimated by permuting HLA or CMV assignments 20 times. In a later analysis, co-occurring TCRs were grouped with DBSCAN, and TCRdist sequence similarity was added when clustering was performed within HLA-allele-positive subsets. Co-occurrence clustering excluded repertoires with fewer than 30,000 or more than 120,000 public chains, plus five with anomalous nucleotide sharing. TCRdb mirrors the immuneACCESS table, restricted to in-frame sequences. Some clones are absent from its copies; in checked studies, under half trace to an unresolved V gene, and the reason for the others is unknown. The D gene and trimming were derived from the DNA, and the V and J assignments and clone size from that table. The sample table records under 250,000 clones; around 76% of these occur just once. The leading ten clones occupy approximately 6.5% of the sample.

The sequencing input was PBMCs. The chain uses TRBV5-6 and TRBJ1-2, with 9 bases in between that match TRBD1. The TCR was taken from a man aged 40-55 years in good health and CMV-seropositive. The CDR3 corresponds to CASSLSRQGGYGYTF. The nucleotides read TGTGCCAGCAGCTTGTCCCGACAGGGGGGCTATGGCTACACCTTC.